One T cell receptor beta chain is described in this entry. TCRdb keeps only in-frame clones here, not all; method: immunoSEQ multiplex PCR. Here the sample spans over 130,000 clones, 75% to 90% being singletons. This specimen comes from a study of blood T cell repertoires in COVID-19. The CDR3 runs to 17 residues. Germline V gene lookup returns CDR1 SGHVS and CDR2 FQNEAQ. V dropped 5 bases and J dropped 0; count of bases not matched to a gene: 13. The J gene is TRBJ2-7, the V gene TRBV7-8, with 7 bases lining up with TRBD1. The receptor was isolated from a man aged 50 or older in a cohort exposed to, infected with or recovered from COVID-19 (not recorded which). Sequencing input: PBMCs or T cells enriched from blood (not recorded which). The CDR3: CASSPSLGQRSSYEQYF. Written as DNA, the CDR3 is TGTGCCAGCAGCCCGTCACTGGGACAGAGAAGCTCCTACGAGCAGTACTTC.